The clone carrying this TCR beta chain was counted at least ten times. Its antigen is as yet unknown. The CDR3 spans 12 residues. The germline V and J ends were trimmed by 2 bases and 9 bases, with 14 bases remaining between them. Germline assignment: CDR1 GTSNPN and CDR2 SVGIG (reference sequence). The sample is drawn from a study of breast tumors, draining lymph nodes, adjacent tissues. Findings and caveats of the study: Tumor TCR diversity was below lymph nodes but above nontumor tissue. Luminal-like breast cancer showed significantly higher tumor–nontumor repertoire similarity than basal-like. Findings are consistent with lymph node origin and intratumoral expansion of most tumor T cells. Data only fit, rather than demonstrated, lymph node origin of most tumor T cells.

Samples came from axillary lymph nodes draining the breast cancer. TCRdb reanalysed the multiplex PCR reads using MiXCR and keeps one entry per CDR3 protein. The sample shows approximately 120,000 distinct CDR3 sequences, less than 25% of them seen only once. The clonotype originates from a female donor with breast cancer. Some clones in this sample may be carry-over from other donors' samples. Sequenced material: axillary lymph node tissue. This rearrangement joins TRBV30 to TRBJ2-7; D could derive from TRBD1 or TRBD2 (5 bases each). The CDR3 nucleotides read TGTGCCTGGAGTCCTATTGGGGGAGTGCAGTACTTC. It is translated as CAWSPIGGVQYF.